The 27 T cell receptor beta chains in this list originate from one sample, sequenced in a study of T cell clonality in common variable immunodeficiency. The method was immunoSEQ multiplex PCR; TCRdb's version includes in-frame clones alone and lacks a portion of them. In total the sample includes about 39,000 clones, none of them seen once. The sequenced sample consisted of peripheral blood mononuclear cells. The receptors were gathered from a person between 18 and 75 years old in good health.

Many counts were recorded for this clone. The CDR3 goes on 3 residues after the read ends, and that part is filled in from the germline J gene. V usage is TRBV7-3 and J usage is TRBJ2-1, with TRBD1 matching 8 bases. Trimming removed 3 bases from V and 3 bases from J; junction bases left unmatched: 4. From germline, CDR1 is SGHTA and CDR2 FQGTGA. The CDR3 sequence is 15 residues long. The CDR3 reads CASSFGQGGYNEQFF. The sequenced part of the CDR3 DNA is TGTGCCAGCAGCTTTGGACAGGGAGGCTACAATGAG.

This clone was seen at least ten times. The CDR3 end falls 3 residues outside the read, so it is completed with the germline J gene. V is TRBV20-1 and J is TRBJ2-3; D perhaps matches TRBD1 (5 bases). This CDR3 contains 15 residues. CDR1 DFQATT and CDR2 SNEGSKA come from the germline V gene (reference sequence). Between the trimmed V and J ends, which lost 1 base and 2 bases, there was a span of 13 bases. CDR3 bases read: TGCAGTGCTAGAGTGGGGCGGACAAACACAGATACG. This encodes CSARVGRTNTDT. The CDR3 as a whole reads CSARVGRTNTDTQYF.

Regarding this clone: Read data end 3 residues before the CDR3 end; the end is taken from the germline J gene. The rearrangement joins TRBV7-8 to TRBJ1-1; D possibly corresponds to TRBD1 (5 bases). CDR3 size: 14 residues. V dropped 5 bases and J dropped 3 bases, with 13 bases sitting between them. Germline lookup yields CDR1 SGHVS and CDR2 FQNEAQ. The sequenced part of the CDR3 DNA is TGTGCCAGCAGCGCGAGACAGAGGGACACTGAA. Translating gives CASSARQRDTE. The CDR3 in its entirety is CASSARQRDTEAFF.

This clone was seen ten or more times. Sequencing ends 3 residues short of the CDR3 end; the germline J gene provides the rest. The V call is TRBV10-1, the J call TRBJ2-1; tentative D call: TRBD1 (5 bases). Trimming shortened V by 0 bases and J by 6 bases, and 12 bases separated the two germline ends. The CDR3 totals 15 residues. The germline CDR1 and CDR2 sequences are WNHNN and SYGVQD (reference sequence). The CDR3 protein is CASSESGPRGNEQFF. The sequenced CDR3 bases are TGCGCCAGCAGTGAGTCGGGGCCTAGGGGCAATGAG.

This clone was recorded at least ten times. With the read ending 3 residues before the CDR3 end, the germline J gene is used to fill in that end. The chain links TRBV30 to TRBJ1-6; D is possibly TRBD1 (5 bases). With 1 base removed from V and 0 bases from J, the gap between germline ends came to 13 bases. The CDR3 sequence is 17 residues long. Germline V lookup: CDR1 GTSNPN, CDR2 SVGIG (reference sequence). CDR3 sequence reads: CAWSGDSVSSYNSPLHF. Incomplete CDR3 DNA: TGTGCCTGGAGTGGCGACAGCGTGAGCTCCTATAATTCACCC.

This clone has at least ten counts. Read data end 3 residues before the CDR3 end; the end is taken from the germline J gene. This rearrangement joins TRBV19 to TRBJ2-1; D might be TRBD1 (7 bases). The V end lost 4 bases, the J end lost 1 base, and 11 bases lay between the germline ends. The CDR3 covers 15 residues. Looked up from germline, CDR1 is LNHDA and CDR2 is SQIVND (reference sequence). The CDR3 spells CASSKQGTSYNEQFF. CDR3 bases read: TGTGCCAGTAGTAAACAGGGGACTTCCTACAATGAG.

Many counts were recorded for this clone. The sequence runs out 3 residues before the end of the CDR3; the remainder is reconstructed from the germline J gene. The chain recombines TRBV9 with TRBJ2-1, with unresolved D. Trimming pared 3 bases from V and 1 base from J, leaving 11 bases between. Germline V lookup: CDR1 SGDLS, CDR2 YYNGEE. The CDR3 has 15 amino acids. The sequenced CDR3 bases are TGTGCCAGCAGCGAAACAGTCGTGTCCTACAATGAG. This sequence encodes CASSETVVSYNE. The CDR3 in its entirety is CASSETVVSYNEQFF.

This clone was detected ten times or more. CDR3 bases read: TGTGCCAGCAGTTTGGGACAGGGGAGCACAGATACG. Its protein is CASSLGQGSTDT. The complete CDR3 reads CASSLGQGSTDTQYF. V and J are TRBV28 and TRBJ2-3, with 10 positions matching TRBD1. The CDR3 extends 3 residues past the end of the read, so its final part is completed from the germline J gene. There are 15 residues in the CDR3. V dropped 3 bases and J dropped 0; count of bases not matched to a gene: 0. Germline V gene sequence: CDR1 MDHEN, CDR2 SYDVKM.

This clone has at least ten counts. The read terminates 3 residues ahead of where the CDR3 ends, so the germline J gene completes it. The chain joins TRBV18 to TRBJ1-3; 7 bases fit TRBD1. Germline V gives CDR1 KGHSH, CDR2 LQKENI. V lost 3 bases and J lost 0; bases outside the gene matches: 5. This CDR3 is built from 16 residues. The CDR3 protein is CASSPQTGVSGNTIYF. The DNA read from the CDR3 is TGTGCCAGCTCACCCCAAACAGGGGTCTCTGGAAACACC.

For this clone: The read ends 3 residues shy of where the CDR3 ends; the end is completed using the germline J gene. The chain has TRBV7-3 and TRBJ1-2, with TRBD1 as a possible D gene (5 bases). Germline assignment: CDR1 SGHTA and CDR2 FQGTGA. The CDR3 has 17 residues. CDR3 bases read: TGTGCCAGCAGCTTACGCGGGGGAGGCCGGTACACAGATACC. It translates to CASSLRGGGRYTDT. The entire CDR3 reads CASSLRGGGRYTDTYTF.

Remarks on this clone: The read is 3 residues too short to cover the CDR3 end, so that end is filled in from the germline J gene. The gene calls are TRBV7-2 and TRBJ2-3, with a weak D call TRBD1 (5 bases). The CDR3 spans 13 residues. CDR1 SGHTA and CDR2 FQGNSA come from the germline V gene. The CDR3 DNA, read in part, is TGTGCCAGCAGAACCGGACATCAAGAGACG. It yields the protein CASRTGHQET. Given in full, the CDR3 is CASRTGHQETQYF.

As concerns this clone: The read falls 3 residues short of the CDR3 end, and the missing part is taken from the germline J gene. The J gene is TRBJ2-5, the V gene TRBV7-9; no firm D call. The CDR3 has 15 amino acids. The V gene lost 1 base and the J gene lost 0 bases, with 9 bases spanning the gap. In germline, CDR1 is SEHNR, CDR2 FQNEAQ (reference sequence). The sequenced part of the CDR3 DNA is TGTGCCAGCAGCTTAGATTTGTCCTACCAAGAGACC. As protein: CASSLDLSYQET. The whole CDR3 reads CASSLDLSYQETQYF.

This clone was counted many times. From the germline J gene comes the end of the CDR3, since the read stops 3 residues before it. The rearrangement uses TRBV23-1 and TRBJ1-1, with TRBD1 matching 8 bases. TRBV23-1 is an ORF; its function is uncertain. CDR3 size: 19 residues. Germline trimming cut 0 bases from V and 1 base from J; bases unmatched to any gene: 13. CDR3 residues: CASSQSIVGQGAWNTEAFF. The CDR3 DNA, read in part, is TGCGCCAGCAGTCAATCGATAGTCGGGCAGGGGGCCTGGAACACTGAA.

This clone has a count of ten or more. The observed sequence ends 3 residues before the CDR3 terminus, with the missing tail filled in from the germline J gene. The V and J genes are TRBV5-1 and TRBJ2-3, with 10 bases that match TRBD1. V dropped 4 bases and J dropped 6; count of bases not matched to a gene: 8. CDR1 is SGHRS and CDR2 is YFSETQ in the germline V gene. This CDR3 has 15 residues. The part of the CDR3 DNA that was read is TGCGCCAGCAGCGCGGGACAGGGGCTGGGGGATACG. It encodes CASSAGQGLGDT. The whole CDR3 protein reads CASSAGQGLGDTQYF.

This clone was found many times. With the read ending 3 residues before the CDR3 end, the germline J gene is used to fill in that end. The chain uses TRBV20-1 and TRBJ2-1, with D possibly TRBD2 on 6 matching bases. CDR1 DFQATT and CDR2 SNEGSKA come from the germline V gene (reference sequence). The V end was cut by 2 bases, the J end by 1 base, with 9 bases between. The CDR3 contains 14 residues. The CDR3 reads CSARIAVSYNEQFF. CDR3 bases read: TGCAGTGCTAGAATAGCGGTTTCCTACAATGAG.

About this clone itself: The read comes to an end 3 residues before the CDR3 does, leaving the germline J gene to fill in the end. V usage is TRBV5-1 and J usage is TRBJ2-4, with 8 nucleotides matching TRBD1. This CDR3 has 17 amino acids. Germline values: CDR1 SGHRS, CDR2 YFSETQ. The chain's CDR3 is CASSLSGQGGFGETQYF. The CDR3 bases that were read are TGCGCCAGCAGCTTAAGTGGACAGGGAGGATTTGGAGAGACT.

In its sample, this clone was seen a few times. The read terminates 3 residues before the CDR3 end, so the remaining end is supplied by the germline J gene. The chain couples TRBV2 to TRBJ2-7; the match to TRBD2 covers 7 bases. CDR1 is SNHLY, CDR2 FYNNEI, per germline. This CDR3 is 14 amino acids long. Unmatched junction bases numbered 6, after V lost 3 bases and J lost 4 bases. The CDR3 DNA, read in part, is TGTGCCAGCAGTGAGCGGGAGTATCGGTACGAG. This translates into CASSEREYRYE. The entire CDR3 reads CASSEREYRYEQYF.

This clone was counted many times. The read halts 3 residues ahead of the CDR3 end, with the missing end drawn from the germline J gene. The rearrangement links TRBV5-4 to TRBJ2-1, with 10 positions matching TRBD2. V lost 7 bases and J lost 9; bases outside the gene matches: 10. Germline CDR1 reads SGHNT; CDR2 reads YYREEE (reference sequence). The CDR3 contains 14 residues. The part of the CDR3 DNA that was read is TGTGCCAGCGGATCTAGCGGGAGCATCTCTGAG. Protein sequence: CASGSSGSISE. The CDR3 in full is CASGSSGSISEQFF.

This clone was picked up many times. The read terminates 3 residues ahead of where the CDR3 ends, so the germline J gene completes it. The chain carries TRBV2 and TRBJ1-1, with a possible D match to TRBD1 (5 bases). The germline gives CDR1 SNHLY, CDR2 FYNNEI. The CDR3 loop spans 11 amino acids. Partial CDR3 DNA: TGTGCCAGCAGTGAGGGGGGGGAA. It specifies CASSEGGE. The entire CDR3 is CASSEGGEAFF. Filled out from reference TRBV2 and TRBJ1-1, the complete variable domain reads EPEVTQTPSHQVTQMGQEVILRCVPISNHLYFYWYRQILGQKVEFLVSFYNNEISEKSEIFDDQFSVERPDGSNFTLKIRSTKLEDSAMYFCASSEGGEAFFGQGTRLTVV.

Ten or more counts support this clone. The CDR3 extends 3 residues past the end of the read, so its final part is completed from the germline J gene. This chain links TRBV20-1 with TRBJ2-1; TRBD2 aligns across 13 bases. The germline CDR1 and CDR2 sequences are DFQATT and SNEGSKA (reference sequence). J was trimmed by 4 bases and V by 4 bases; bases with no gene match: 7. The CDR3 has 16 amino acids. The CDR3 loop reads CSAKLAGGPDYNEQFF. The DNA read from the CDR3 is TGCAGTGCTAAACTAGCGGGAGGGCCAGATTACAATGAG.

In this sample, this clone turned up a few times. The read is 3 residues too short to cover the CDR3 end, so that end is filled in from the germline J gene. The rearrangement joins TRBV18 to TRBJ1-2; 9 positions match TRBD1. This CDR3 has 21 amino acids. Germline loops: CDR1 KGHSH, CDR2 LQKENI. The covered CDR3 bases are TGTGCCAGCTCCCGAAGAGGCCACAGGGGGCTAGGACTAGCGGAATCCTACGAC. It translates to CASSRRGHRGLGLAESYD. The CDR3 in its entirety is CASSRRGHRGLGLAESYDYTF. The complete variable domain, with remaining parts taken from reference TRBV18 and TRBJ1-2, reads NAGVMQNPRHLVRRRGQEARLRCSPMKGHSHVYWYRQLPEEGLKFMVYLQKENIIDESGMPKERFSAEFPKEGPSILRIQQVVRGDSAAYFCASSRRGHRGLGLAESYDYTFGSGTRLTVV.

This clone was found many times. From the germline J gene comes the end of the CDR3, since the read stops 3 residues before it. The chain is built from TRBV15 and TRBJ2-7, with D maybe TRBD2 (7 bases). From germline, CDR1 is LNHNV and CDR2 YYDKDF (reference sequence). CDR3 length equals 15 residues. Trimming took 0 bases from V and 4 from J, leaving 13 bases between them. CDR3: CATSREGAGVYEQYF. CDR3 bases read: TGTGCCACCAGCAGAGAGGGGGCGGGAGTGTACGAG.

This clone has only a few counts. The read falls 3 residues short of the CDR3 end, and the missing part is taken from the germline J gene. The chain is built from TRBV18 and TRBJ1-2; D remains unclear. The germline V gene has CDR1 KGHSH and CDR2 LQKENI. The CDR3 extends over 14 amino acids. The CDR3 bases that were read are TGTGCCAGCTCACCAAGAATAGCGGGAGATGAC. Protein: CASSPRIAGDD. From start to end, the CDR3 is CASSPRIAGDDYTF.

This clone appeared many times. From the germline J gene comes the end of the CDR3, since the read stops 3 residues before it. V is TRBV19 and J is TRBJ2-3; the D gene is possibly TRBD2 (7 bases). Trimming took 8 bases from V and 0 from J, leaving 15 bases between them. The germline CDR1 and CDR2 sequences are LNHDA and SQIVND (reference sequence). The CDR3 sequence is 15 residues long. The CDR3 spells CASGGAPGSTDTQYF. Partial CDR3 DNA: TGTGCCAGTGGGGGGGCACCTGGCAGCACAGATACG.

This clone has ten or more counts. The observed sequence ends 3 residues before the CDR3 terminus, with the missing tail filled in from the germline J gene. This rearrangement joins TRBV9 to TRBJ1-4; D is perhaps TRBD1 (6 bases). The CDR3 extends over 19 amino acids. Germline CDR1 reads SGDLS; CDR2 reads YYNGEE. The germline V and J ends were trimmed by 3 bases and 0 bases, with 21 bases remaining between them. The CDR3 reads CASSAHRGQIFATNEKLFF. The CDR3 DNA, read in part, is TGTGCCAGCAGCGCGCACCGGGGACAAATCTTTGCAACTAATGAAAAA.

This clone has at least ten counts. Read data end 3 residues before the CDR3 end; the end is taken from the germline J gene. The chain couples TRBV19 to TRBJ2-7; 10 positions match TRBD2. The CDR3 runs to 15 residues. With V trimmed by 2 bases and J by 2 bases, 3 bases remained unmatched. The germline V gene encodes CDR1 LNHDA and CDR2 SQIVND (reference sequence). The DNA read from the CDR3 is TGTGCCAGTAGTATAAGACTAGCGGGTCCCTACGAG. It codes for CASSIRLAGPYE. The full CDR3 reads CASSIRLAGPYEQYF.

At least ten counts were recorded for this clone. Sequencing ends 3 residues short of the CDR3 end; the germline J gene provides the rest. The gene calls are TRBV7-9 and TRBJ2-7, with D tentatively TRBD2 (6 bases). The germline V gene encodes CDR1 SEHNR and CDR2 FQNEAQ (reference sequence). This CDR3 comprises 14 residues. V lost 8 bases, J lost 0 bases, and 14 bases lay in between. The CDR3: CASPGGLSSYEQYF. Partial CDR3 DNA: TGTGCCAGCCCTGGGGGGTTGAGCTCCTACGAG.